Following are 10 T cell receptor beta chains from one sample sequenced in a study of blood T cell repertoires in COVID-19. Assay: immunoSEQ multiplex PCR; the TCRdb copy retains only in-frame clones and omits some. This repertoire shows a few hundred thousand clones, around 82% found once; its top ten account for 2.5% to 3.5%. Sequencing was done on a sample of peripheral blood. The receptors were gathered from a middle-aged man with active or convalescent COVID-19.

This chain connects TRBV2 to TRBJ2-3; possibly TRBD2 for D (5 bases). Germline assignment: CDR1 SNHLY and CDR2 FYNNEI. Trimming stripped 5 bases from V and 5 bases from J, with 17 bases between. The CDR3 consists of 15 residues. CDR3 in DNA: TGTGCCAGCAGTCCCGAGACCCCGGCGGGAGATACGCAGTATTTT. It encodes CASSPETPAGDTQYF. Based on the CDR3 plus reference TRBV2 and TRBJ2-3, the full variable domain is EPEVTQTPSHQVTQMGQEVILRCVPISNHLYFYWYRQILGQKVEFLVSFYNNEISEKSEIFDDQFSVERPDGSNFTLKIRSTKLEDSAMYFCASSPETPAGDTQYFGPGTRLTVL.

The chain is built from TRBV5-4 and TRBJ1-3; D is possibly TRBD1 (5 bases). V was clipped by 0 bases and J by 10 bases, with 14 bases between them. CDR3 length: 14 amino acids. Germline V gene sequence: CDR1 SGHNT, CDR2 YYREEE (reference sequence). The CDR3 here is CASSLGPRGGTIYF. DNA of the CDR3: TGTGCCAGCAGCTTGGGGCCGCGGGGGGGTACCATATATTTT.

The V and J genes are TRBV19 and TRBJ1-2; D is perhaps TRBD1 (6 bases). The germline V gene has CDR1 LNHDA and CDR2 SQIVND (reference sequence). The V end was cut by 7 bases, the J end by 4 bases, with 16 bases between. CDR3 length: 14 residues. In nucleotides, the CDR3 is TGTGCCAGTACCACCCGGGGGGCCGGCTATGGCTACACCTTC. Its protein product is CASTTRGAGYGYTF.

The chain uses TRBV4-1 and TRBJ2-2; TRBD2 matches at 11 bases. V was pared by 0 bases and J by 6 bases, with 3 bases of the junction left unmatched. Germline CDR1 reads MGHRA; CDR2 reads YSYEKL. This CDR3 has 16 residues. The CDR3 loop is CASSQETSGGPGELFF. The CDR3 DNA reads TGCGCCAGCAGCCAAGAAACTAGCGGGGGTCCCGGGGAGCTGTTTTTT.

The chain employs TRBV9 and TRBJ2-7, with D maybe TRBD2 (6 bases). CDR1 is SGDLS and CDR2 is YYNGEE in the germline V gene. The CDR3 contains 14 residues. The ends were cut back, 4 bases at V and 5 bases at J, with 16 bases in the middle. CDR3 sequence reads: CASSRLSGGDEQYF. The CDR3 coding sequence is TGTGCCAGCAGCCGACTTTCAGGAGGGGACGAGCAGTACTTC.

This clone appeared many times. This chain joins TRBV9 and TRBJ1-5; D not resolved. V was shortened by 3 bases and J by 9 bases, with 16 bases between the two germline ends. This CDR3 comprises 14 residues. The germline V gene encodes CDR1 SGDLS and CDR2 YYNGEE. CDR3 loop: CASSAPGFEGPQHF. CDR3 sequence (DNA): TGTGCCAGCAGCGCCCCGGGTTTCGAGGGGCCCCAGCATTTT.

The V call is TRBV20-1, the J call TRBJ2-5; TRBD2 might be the D (5 bases). Deletions cut 3 bases from V and 4 bases from J, with 12 bases between. Looked up from germline, CDR1 is DFQATT and CDR2 is SNEGSKA (reference sequence). This CDR3 comprises 13 residues. The CDR3, as DNA: TGCAGTGCTAGTCTTGCCAGCGGAGAGACCCAGTACTTC. Amino acid sequence: CSASLASGETQYF.

V and J are TRBV4-3 and TRBJ1-2; D perhaps matches TRBD1 (6 bases). Germline CDR1 is LGHNA and CDR2 is YSLEER. This CDR3 is 17 amino acids long. V lost 3 bases to trimming and J lost 3 bases, with 20 bases between them. The CDR3 here is CASSQRRGTSGYYGYTF. In nucleotides, the CDR3 is TGCGCCAGCAGCCAGCGACGAGGGACATCTGGTTACTATGGCTACACCTTC.

There are a few counts of this clone. CDR3 loop: CASSLELGELFF. The CDR3 DNA reads as TGTGCCAGCAGCTTAGAACTGGGGGAGCTGTTTTTT. The chain links TRBV7-9 to TRBJ2-2; no definite D call. V lost 1 base to trimming and J lost 8 bases, with 5 bases between them. The CDR3 runs 12 residues. CDR1 and CDR2 (germline): SEHNR, FQNEAQ (reference sequence).

The chain carries TRBV7-6 and TRBJ1-4; TRBD1 matches at 7 bases. This CDR3 has 16 amino acids. The germline gives CDR1 SGHVS, CDR2 FNYEAQ. V shed 1 base, J shed 7 bases, and the junction held 9 bases outside the gene matches. The CDR3 loop reads CASSLGLGGASEKLFF. The DNA of the CDR3 is TGTGCCAGCAGCTTAGGGTTAGGGGGCGCGAGTGAAAAACTGTTTTTT.